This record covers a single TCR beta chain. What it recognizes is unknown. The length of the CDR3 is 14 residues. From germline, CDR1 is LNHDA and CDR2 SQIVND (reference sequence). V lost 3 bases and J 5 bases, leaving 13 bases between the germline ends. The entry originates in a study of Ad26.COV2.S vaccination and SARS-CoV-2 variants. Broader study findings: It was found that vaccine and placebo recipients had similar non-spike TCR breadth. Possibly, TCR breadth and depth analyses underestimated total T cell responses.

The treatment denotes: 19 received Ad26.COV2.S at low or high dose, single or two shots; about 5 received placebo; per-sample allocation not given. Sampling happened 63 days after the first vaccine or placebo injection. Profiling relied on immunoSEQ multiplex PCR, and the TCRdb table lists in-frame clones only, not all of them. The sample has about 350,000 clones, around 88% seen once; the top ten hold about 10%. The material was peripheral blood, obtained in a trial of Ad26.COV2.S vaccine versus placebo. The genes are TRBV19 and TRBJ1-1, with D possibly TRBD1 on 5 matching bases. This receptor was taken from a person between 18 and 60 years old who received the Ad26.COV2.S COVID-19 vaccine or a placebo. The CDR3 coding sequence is TGTGCCAGTAGTATTCGGGCCGGGGGGACTGAAGCTTTCTTT. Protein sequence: CASSIRAGGTEAFF.